This T cell receptor (beta chain) was documented in a study of graft-versus-host responses after intestinal transplantation. Study background: Anti-thymocyte globulin served as induction for all recipients, who then took tacrolimus and steroids for roughly 3 years.

The data were produced by immunoSEQ multiplex PCR, yet TCRdb's version contains in-frame clones alone and is incomplete. In the table there are about 120,000 clones, 95% of which are singletons. Germline loops: CDR1 SGDLS, CDR2 YYNGEE. The CDR3 has 12 residues. Trimming took off 4 bases at V and 11 bases at J, with 15 bases between the two ends. As regards this clone: Its matching antigen is unknown.

This TCR was recovered from a human donor who received an intestinal transplant. The sequenced sample was unstimulated CD8+ T cells sorted from spleen or lymph node cells, obtained before intestinal transplant. This rearrangement joins TRBV9 to TRBJ1-1, with D possibly being TRBD1 (6 bases). The CDR3 DNA reads as TGTGCCAGCAGCCCCTCAGGGGTTGGCGCTTTCTTT. This sequence encodes CASSPSGVGAFF.